The clone carrying this T cell receptor beta chain appeared once. Autoimmune disease history or systemic immunosuppression excluded patients. Blood got drawn at baseline, again on cycle 4 day 1, and then on cycle 7 day 1. The method was immunoSEQ multiplex PCR; TCRdb's version includes in-frame clones alone and lacks a portion of them. The sample holds 40,000 to 50,000 clones, roughly 90% seen once. The sample comes from a study of OX40 agonist ivuxolimab in advanced cancers. V shed 5 bases, J shed 6 bases, and the junction held 3 bases outside the gene matches. Germline V gives CDR1 SGHAT, CDR2 FQDESV (reference sequence). This CDR3 is 15 amino acids long.

The starting material was CD4+ or CD8+ T cells sorted from blood, obtained in a trial of the OX40 agonist ivuxolimab. The chain has TRBV11-1 and TRBJ2-3; TRBD2 agrees at 15 bases. This clonotype was obtained from an adult with an advanced solid tumor such as melanoma, head and neck, liver or kidney cancer. CDR3 loop: CASSRTSGRADTQYF. Here the CDR3 DNA reads TGTGCCAGCAGCCGGACTAGCGGGAGGGCCGATACGCAGTATTTT.